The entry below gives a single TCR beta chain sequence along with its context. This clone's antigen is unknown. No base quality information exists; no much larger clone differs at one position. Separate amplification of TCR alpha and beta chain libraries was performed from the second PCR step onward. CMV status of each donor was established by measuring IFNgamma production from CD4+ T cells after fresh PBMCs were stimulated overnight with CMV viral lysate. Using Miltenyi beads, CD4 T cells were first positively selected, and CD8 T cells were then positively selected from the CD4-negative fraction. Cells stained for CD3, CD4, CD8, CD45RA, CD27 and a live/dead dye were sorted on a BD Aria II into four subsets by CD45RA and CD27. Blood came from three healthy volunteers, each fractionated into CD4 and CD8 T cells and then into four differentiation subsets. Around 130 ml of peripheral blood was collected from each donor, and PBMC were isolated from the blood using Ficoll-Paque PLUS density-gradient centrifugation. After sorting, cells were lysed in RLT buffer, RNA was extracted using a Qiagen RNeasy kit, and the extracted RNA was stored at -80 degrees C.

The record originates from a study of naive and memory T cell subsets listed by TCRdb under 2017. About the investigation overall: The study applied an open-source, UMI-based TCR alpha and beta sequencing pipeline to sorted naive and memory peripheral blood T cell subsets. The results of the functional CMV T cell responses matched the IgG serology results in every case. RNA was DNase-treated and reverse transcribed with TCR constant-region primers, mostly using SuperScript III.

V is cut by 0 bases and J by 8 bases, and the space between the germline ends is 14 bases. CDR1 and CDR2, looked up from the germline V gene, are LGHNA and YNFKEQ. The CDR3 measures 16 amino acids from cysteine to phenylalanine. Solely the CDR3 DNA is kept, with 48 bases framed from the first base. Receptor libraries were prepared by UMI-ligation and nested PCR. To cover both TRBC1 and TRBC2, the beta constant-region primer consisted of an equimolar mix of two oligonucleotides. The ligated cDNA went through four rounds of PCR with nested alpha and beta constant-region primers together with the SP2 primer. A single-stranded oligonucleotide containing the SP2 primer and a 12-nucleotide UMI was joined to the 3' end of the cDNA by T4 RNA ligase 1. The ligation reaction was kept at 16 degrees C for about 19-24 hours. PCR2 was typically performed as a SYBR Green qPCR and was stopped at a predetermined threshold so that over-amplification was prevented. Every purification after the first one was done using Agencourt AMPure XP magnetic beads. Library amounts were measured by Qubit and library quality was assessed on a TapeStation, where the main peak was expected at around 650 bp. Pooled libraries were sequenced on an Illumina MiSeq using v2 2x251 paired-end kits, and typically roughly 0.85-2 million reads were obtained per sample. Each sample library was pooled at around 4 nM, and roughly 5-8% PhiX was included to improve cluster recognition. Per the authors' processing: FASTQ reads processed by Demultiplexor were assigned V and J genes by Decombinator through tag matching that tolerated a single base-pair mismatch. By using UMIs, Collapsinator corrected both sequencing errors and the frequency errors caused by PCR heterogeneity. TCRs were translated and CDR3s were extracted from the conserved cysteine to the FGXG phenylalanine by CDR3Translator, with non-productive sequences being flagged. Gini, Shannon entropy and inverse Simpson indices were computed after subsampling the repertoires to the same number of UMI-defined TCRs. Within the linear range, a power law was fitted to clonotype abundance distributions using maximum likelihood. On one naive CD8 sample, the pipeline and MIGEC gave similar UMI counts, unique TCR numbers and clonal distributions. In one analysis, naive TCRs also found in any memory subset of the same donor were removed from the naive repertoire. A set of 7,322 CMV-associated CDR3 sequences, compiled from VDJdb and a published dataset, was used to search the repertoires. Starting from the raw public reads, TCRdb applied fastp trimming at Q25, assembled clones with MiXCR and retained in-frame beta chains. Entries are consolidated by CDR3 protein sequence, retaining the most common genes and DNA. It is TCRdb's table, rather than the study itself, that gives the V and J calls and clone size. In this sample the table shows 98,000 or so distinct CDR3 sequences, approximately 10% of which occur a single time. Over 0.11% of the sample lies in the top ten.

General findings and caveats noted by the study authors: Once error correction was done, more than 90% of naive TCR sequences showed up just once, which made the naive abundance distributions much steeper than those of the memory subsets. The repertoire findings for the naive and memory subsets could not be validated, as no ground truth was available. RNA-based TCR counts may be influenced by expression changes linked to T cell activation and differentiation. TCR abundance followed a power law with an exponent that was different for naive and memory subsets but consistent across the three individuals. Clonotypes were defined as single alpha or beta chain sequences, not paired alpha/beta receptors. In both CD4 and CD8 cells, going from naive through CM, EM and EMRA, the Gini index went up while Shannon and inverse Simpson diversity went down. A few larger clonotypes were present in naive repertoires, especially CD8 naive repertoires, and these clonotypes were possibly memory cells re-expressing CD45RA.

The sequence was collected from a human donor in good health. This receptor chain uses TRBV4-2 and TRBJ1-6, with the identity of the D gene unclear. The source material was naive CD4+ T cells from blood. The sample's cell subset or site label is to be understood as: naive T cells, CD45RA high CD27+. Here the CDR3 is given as CASSQDRQTFDSPLHF. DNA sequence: TGTGCCAGCAGCCAAGATAGGCAGACGTTCGATTCACCCCTCCACTTT.